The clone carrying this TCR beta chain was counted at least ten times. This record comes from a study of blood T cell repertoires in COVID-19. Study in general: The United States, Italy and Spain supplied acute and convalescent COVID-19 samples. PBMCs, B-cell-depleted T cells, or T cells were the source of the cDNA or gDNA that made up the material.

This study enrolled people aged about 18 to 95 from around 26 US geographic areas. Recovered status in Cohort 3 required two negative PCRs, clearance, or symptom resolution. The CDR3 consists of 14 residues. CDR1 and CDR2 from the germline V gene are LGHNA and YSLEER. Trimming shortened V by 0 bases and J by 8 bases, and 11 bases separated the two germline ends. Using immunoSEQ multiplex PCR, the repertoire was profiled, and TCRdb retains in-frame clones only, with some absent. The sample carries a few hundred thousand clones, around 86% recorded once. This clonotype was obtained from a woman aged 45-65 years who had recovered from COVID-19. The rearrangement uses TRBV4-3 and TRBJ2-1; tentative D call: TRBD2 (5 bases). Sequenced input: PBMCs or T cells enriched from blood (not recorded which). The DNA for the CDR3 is TGCGCCAGCAGCCAAGAAAGCGGTGCGGATGAGCAGTTCTTC. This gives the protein CASSQESGADEQFF.